A single sample is the source of the 29 T cell receptor beta chains below, sequenced in a study of high-grade serous ovarian cancer treatment subgroups. The data were produced by immunoSEQ multiplex PCR, yet TCRdb's version contains in-frame clones alone and is incomplete. The sample lists some 7,000 clones, 60% to 80% occurring once. Tumor tissue was taken before any definitive surgery or chemotherapy was given. The sample taken for sequencing was tumor tissue. The receptors here all came from a human donor with high-grade serous ovarian cancer.

The rearrangement joins TRBV7-9 to TRBJ2-3, with D perhaps assigned TRBD1 or TRBD2 (5 bases each). The CDR3 contains 15 residues. Trimming cost V 5 bases and J 0 bases, with 12 bases left between them. Germline V lookup: CDR1 SEHNR, CDR2 FQNEAQ (reference sequence). This CDR3 is CASSPRGASTDTQYF. The CDR3 nucleotides read TGTGCCAGCAGCCCGAGAGGGGCTAGCACAGATACGCAGTATTTT.

The chain uses TRBV7-2 and TRBJ1-2; no reliable D call. This CDR3 comprises 14 residues. Germline V CDR1 and CDR2: SGHTA, FQGNSA. V was shortened by 4 bases and J by 2 bases, with 11 bases between the two germline ends. CDR3 residues: CASSSEPANYGYTF. As DNA, the CDR3 is TGTGCCAGCAGCTCAGAGCCGGCCAACTATGGCTACACCTTC. Full variable domain (remainder filled in from reference TRBV7-2 and TRBJ1-2): GAGVSQSPSNKVTEKGKDVELRCDPISGHTALYWYRQSLGQGLEFLIYFQGNSAPDKSGLPSDRFSAERTGGSVSTLTIQRTQQEDSAVYLCASSSEPANYGYTFGSGTRLTVV.

This sequence joins TRBV7-9 and TRBJ2-1; TRBD2 agrees at 8 bases. Germline loops: CDR1 SEHNR, CDR2 FQNEAQ (reference sequence). The trim removed 6 bases at V and 2 bases at J, leaving 9 bases unmatched. The CDR3 has 16 amino acids. CDR3 sequence reads: CASRPPSGSAYNEQFF. The CDR3 DNA reads TGTGCCAGCAGGCCGCCTAGCGGGTCTGCCTACAATGAGCAGTTCTTC.

V gene TRBV15 combines with J gene TRBJ2-7; D may match TRBD1 or TRBD2 (6 bases each). Germline V gene data show CDR1 as LNHNV and CDR2 as YYDKDF (reference sequence). The CDR3 is 14 residues long. V was trimmed by 3 bases and J by 4 bases, leaving 13 bases between them. The CDR3: CATSRGGQTYEQYF. In DNA, the CDR3 is TGTGCCACCAGCAGGGGGGGCCAGACTTACGAGCAGTACTTC.

J is TRBJ2-3 and V is TRBV10-2, with 7 bases fitting TRBD2. With 6 bases clipped from V and 4 bases from J, the junction kept 7 bases outside the gene matches. The germline V gene encodes CDR1 WSHSY and CDR2 SAAADI. The CDR3 runs 14 residues. The CDR3, as DNA: TGCGCCAGCAGGCGGGGGTCAGGTCCAGATACGCAGTATTTT. It encodes CASRRGSGPDTQYF.

To note about this clone: Relative to the germline gene, one junction end is altered; a read error may explain this. The gene calls are TRBV5-3 and TRBJ2-1; D gene ambiguous. TRBV5-3 is an open reading frame, and its role is uncertain. CDR3 size: 13 residues. The CDR3 bases are TGTGCCAGCAGCTTGGTTGCAGGCAATGAGCAGTTCTTC. The encoded protein is CASSLVAGNEQFF.

There are a few counts of this clone. The rearrangement joins TRBV9 to TRBJ2-1; weak D call: TRBD2 (6 bases). V was cut by 0 bases and J by 6 bases, with 13 bases left in between. Germline-derived CDR1 and CDR2 are SGDLS and YYNGEE. There are 15 residues in the CDR3. CDR3 residues: CASSVGGGSGNEQFF. The CDR3 DNA follows: TGTGCCAGCAGCGTAGGAGGAGGGTCCGGCAATGAGCAGTTCTTC. Together with reference TRBV9 and TRBJ2-1, the CDR3 gives the full variable domain: DSGVTQTPKHLITATGQRVTLRCSPRSGDLSVYWYQQSLDQGLQFLIQYYNGEERAKGNILERFSAQQFPDLHSELNLSSLELGDSALYFCASSVGGGSGNEQFFGPGTRLTVL.

This sequence joins TRBV7-3 and TRBJ2-7, with a possible D match to TRBD2 (6 bases). CDR1 and CDR2 (germline): SGHTA, FQGTGA. This CDR3 has 14 amino acids. Trimming cost V 1 base and J 6 bases, with 13 bases left between them. Written as DNA, the CDR3 is TGTGCCAGCAGCTTAAGGGGGGATAGTGGCGAGCAGTACTTC. As protein: CASSLRGDSGEQYF.

J is TRBJ1-2 and V is TRBV6-1, with D maybe TRBD1 (5 bases). Germline V gene data show CDR1 as MNHNS and CDR2 as SASEGT. The CDR3 length is 16 residues. V lost 0 bases, J lost 2 bases, and 13 bases lay in between. The CDR3 spells CASSEAFAGNNYGYTF. The CDR3 DNA follows: TGTGCCAGCAGTGAAGCGTTTGCAGGGAACAACTATGGCTACACCTTC.

The rearrangement uses TRBV15 and TRBJ2-5; no definite D call. Germline V gene sequence: CDR1 LNHNV, CDR2 YYDKDF (reference sequence). The length of the CDR3 is 15 residues. Trimming shortened V by 1 base and J by 5 bases, and 14 bases separated the two germline ends. The CDR3 is CATSRGQEKGETQYF. CDR3 bases: TGTGCCACCAGCAGAGGGCAGGAAAAAGGGGAGACCCAGTACTTC.

The chain couples TRBV19 to TRBJ2-5, with a possible D match to TRBD1 (6 bases). Germline CDR1 reads LNHDA; CDR2 reads SQIVND (reference sequence). Trimming cost V 5 bases and J 0 bases, with 13 bases left between them. CDR3 length equals 15 residues. The CDR3 region is CASSVDPGDQETQYF. CDR3 nucleotide sequence: TGTGCCAGTAGTGTCGACCCAGGGGACCAAGAGACCCAGTACTTC.

The chain recombines TRBV5-5 with TRBJ2-1, with D tentatively TRBD2 (6 bases). V lost 7 bases and J 0 bases, leaving 20 bases between the germline ends. Germline-derived CDR1 and CDR2 are SGHKS and YYEKEE (reference sequence). CDR3 length equals 17 residues. The CDR3 sequence: CASVRGGGALSYNEQFF. The CDR3 DNA is TGTGCCAGCGTACGAGGAGGAGGGGCTCTCTCCTACAATGAGCAGTTCTTC.

The chain uses TRBV7-2 and TRBJ2-5, with TRBD2 as a possible D gene (6 bases). The germline V gene has CDR1 SGHTA and CDR2 FQGNSA. V was cut by 0 bases and J by 5 bases, with 13 bases left in between. CDR3 length: 15 residues. The CDR3 DNA is TGTGCCAGCAGCTTAGCCGGGACTGGCCGGGAGACCCAGTACTTC. Protein product: CASSLAGTGRETQYF.

The DNA for the CDR3 is TGCGCCAGCAGCTTGGGACAGGGAGGGATCTACAATGAGCAGTTCTTC. Encoded protein: CASSLGQGGIYNEQFF. V gene TRBV5-1 combines with J gene TRBJ2-1; perhaps D is TRBD1 or TRBD2 (7 bases each). The germline V and J ends were trimmed by 0 bases and 3 bases, with 13 bases remaining between them. Germline V lookup: CDR1 SGHRS, CDR2 YFSETQ. CDR3 length equals 16 residues.

This chain joins TRBV11-2 and TRBJ1-6; D is unresolved. The CDR3 loop spans 13 amino acids. V lost 6 bases to trimming and J lost 10 bases, with 13 bases between them. Germline V gives CDR1 SGHAT, CDR2 FQNNGV. The CDR3 DNA reads TGTGCCAGCAGGTCGGGTTTGAGGTCACCCCTCCACTTT. This sequence encodes CASRSGLRSPLHF.

This clone was seen a few times. The gene calls are TRBV15 and TRBJ2-5, with D perhaps TRBD1 (6 bases). The V end lost 0 bases, the J end lost 5 bases, and 19 bases lay between the germline ends. This CDR3 region has 17 residues. CDR1 is LNHNV and CDR2 is YYDKDF in the germline V gene (reference sequence). CDR3: CATSRDRRTDFPETQYF. The CDR3 DNA is TGTGCCACCAGCAGAGATCGGAGGACAGATTTTCCGGAGACCCAGTACTTC.

The sample holds one count of this clone. The chain recombines TRBV6-5 with TRBJ2-7, with unresolved D. Trimming cost V 0 bases and J 7 bases, with 7 bases left between them. CDR1 MNHEY and CDR2 SVGAGI come from the germline V gene. CDR3 length equals 12 residues. DNA for the CDR3: TGTGCCAGCAGTTACTCCATCGCGGAGCAGTACTTC. This encodes CASSYSIAEQYF.

This chain connects TRBV5-1 to TRBJ1-3; the match to TRBD1 covers 7 bases. Germline V gives CDR1 SGHRS, CDR2 YFSETQ. The CDR3 consists of 16 residues. J lost 2 bases, V lost 4 bases, and 9 bases had no gene match. The CDR3 is CASSKLTGQTGNTIYF. CDR3 nucleotide sequence: TGCGCCAGCAGCAAATTGACAGGGCAGACTGGAAACACCATATATTTT.

This clone was picked up one time. The rearrangement links TRBV4-3 to TRBJ1-2; D gene ambiguous. The V end was cut by 4 bases, the J end by 8 bases, with 20 bases between. Germline CDR1 and CDR2: LGHNA and YSLEER. The CDR3 spans 15 residues. The CDR3 here is CASSPQFGRPGGYTF. The CDR3 DNA sequence: TGCGCCAGCAGCCCCCAATTTGGGCGGCCTGGGGGCTACACCTTC.

The rearrangement joins TRBV7-2 to TRBJ1-1; D is unclear. Germline-derived CDR1 and CDR2 are SGHTA and FQGNSA. V lost 1 base, J lost 1 base, and 10 bases lay in between. The length of the CDR3 is 15 residues. In DNA, the CDR3 is TGTGCCAGCAGCTTAGTGGCACAGACGAACACTGAAGCTTTCTTT. Its protein is CASSLVAQTNTEAFF.

V gene TRBV7-2 combines with J gene TRBJ2-5, with 7 positions matching TRBD1. The better agreement between TRBJ2-7 and the DNA end casts doubt on the J call. CDR1 is SGHTA, CDR2 FQGNSA, per germline. The CDR3 is 14 residues long. This CDR3 reads CASSLMGQSYEQYF. The CDR3 DNA is TGTGCCAGCAGCTTAATGGGACAGAGCTACGAGCAGTACTTC.

This clone showed up just a few times. The V call is TRBV18, the J call TRBJ1-2; D remains unclear. Germline CDR1 reads KGHSH; CDR2 reads LQKENI. The V end lost 6 bases, the J end lost 7 bases, and 15 bases lay between the germline ends. The CDR3 spans 13 residues. In nucleotides, the CDR3 is TGTGCCAGCTCCGAGGGAAGGGCCAGTGGCTACACCTTC. This codes for CASSEGRASGYTF.

The chain carries TRBV5-1 and TRBJ1-1; the match to TRBD1 covers 7 bases. The CDR3 consists of 16 residues. V lost 1 base to trimming and J lost 0 bases; unmatched junction nucleotides: 6. CDR1 SGHRS and CDR2 YFSETQ come from the germline V gene. CDR3: CASSLSRGRMNTEAFF. CDR3 nucleotide sequence: TGCGCCAGCAGCTTGTCTAGGGGGCGGATGAACACTGAAGCTTTCTTT.

The chain links TRBV7-2 to TRBJ2-1; no firm D call. The V gene's germline CDR1 is SGHTA and CDR2 FQGNSA. The CDR3 sequence is 14 residues long. The V and J ends lost 1 base and 2 bases respectively, with 6 bases between them. The chain's CDR3 is CASSLGGTYNEQFF. The CDR3 bases are TGTGCCAGCAGCTTAGGCGGTACCTACAATGAGCAGTTCTTC.

The V and J genes are TRBV25-1 and TRBJ2-6; D remains ambiguous. From germline, CDR1 is MGHDK and CDR2 SYGVNS. The CDR3 totals 16 residues. Between the trimmed V and J ends, which lost 1 base and 0 bases, there was a span of 7 bases. CDR3 sequence: CASSESQLSGANVLTF. The CDR3 bases are TGTGCCAGCAGTGAATCACAGCTCTCTGGGGCCAACGTCCTGACTTTC. The full variable domain, completed using reference TRBV25-1 and TRBJ2-6, is EADIYQTPRYLVIGTGKKITLECSQTMGHDKMYWYQQDPGMELHLIHYSYGVNSTEKGDLSSESTVSRIRTEHFPLTLESARPSHTSQYLCASSESQLSGANVLTFGAGSRLTVL.

V usage is TRBV5-6 and J usage is TRBJ1-1; no definite D call. CDR1 is SGHDT and CDR2 is YYEEEE in the germline V gene. The CDR3 runs 15 residues. V lost 2 bases to trimming and J lost 4 bases, with 15 bases between them. The CDR3 loop is CASSLVFRKGTEAFF. CDR3 coding DNA: TGTGCCAGCAGCTTAGTGTTCCGAAAGGGCACTGAAGCTTTCTTT.

V gene TRBV6-5 combines with J gene TRBJ2-5; either TRBD1 or TRBD2 may fit D (5 bases each). V lost 4 bases and J 2 bases, leaving 11 bases between the germline ends. The CDR3 contains 14 residues. CDR1 and CDR2 from the germline V gene are MNHEY and SVGAGI. The CDR3 region is CASSFTGTQETQYF. CDR3 coding DNA: TGTGCCAGCAGTTTCACCGGGACGCAAGAGACCCAGTACTTC.

The rearrangement uses TRBV7-2 and TRBJ2-7, with 7 bases lining up with TRBD2. V lost 6 bases and J lost 2; bases outside the gene matches: 4. Germline V CDR1 and CDR2: SGHTA, FQGNSA. CDR3 size: 13 residues. CDR3 in amino acids: CASSRDYPYEQYF. CDR3 nucleotides: TGTGCCAGCAGTCGGGACTATCCCTACGAGCAGTACTTC.

This clone was seen a handful of times. CDR3 nucleotide sequence: TGCGCCAGCAGTCACTTACGGGCCTATGAAGAGACCCAGTACTTC. This sequence encodes CASSHLRAYEETQYF. This chain connects TRBV23-1 to TRBJ2-5; D remains ambiguous. TRBV23-1 is sorted into the ORF group, with uncertain function. V lost 3 bases, J lost 3 bases, and 14 bases lay in between. The CDR3 spans 15 residues.